This T cell receptor beta chain is drawn from a study of siplizumab effects on memory and regulatory T cells. Regarding the study as a whole: Naive T cell populations appeared to exhibit greater diversity than memory cells and appeared to be major alloresponse contributors.

Per germline, CDR1 SGHVS and CDR2 FQNEAQ. The CDR3 has 16 residues. J was trimmed by 8 bases and V by 3 bases; bases with no gene match: 7. Assaying covered 100,000 or so TCR templates per sample. Libraries were prepared by immunoSEQ multiplex PCR; TCRdb keeps only in-frame clonotypes and omits some of them. Among around 100,000 clones listed, around 90% were seen once. Concerning this clone itself: The antigen is undetermined.

Sequencing was done on a sample of CD4+ T cells sorted from blood. The clonotype originates from a human donor in good health. The rearrangement links TRBV7-8 to TRBJ1-4; 12 nucleotides agree with TRBD1. CDR3 loop: CASSLGQGAKGEKLFF. The CDR3 nucleotides are TGTGCCAGCAGCTTGGGACAGGGGGCTAAAGGGGAAAAACTGTTTTTT.